What follows is one TCR beta chain and its context. Its antigen is as yet unknown. The ends were cut back, 4 bases at V and 0 bases at J, with 16 bases in the middle. In germline, CDR1 is SGHRS, CDR2 YFSETQ. This CDR3 has 16 residues. Generated by immunoSEQ multiplex PCR, the TCRdb table keeps only in-frame clones and is missing some. The sample consists of some 1 million clones, 60% to 80% of them appearing once. This sample is drawn from a study of shared clonotypes between healthy human individuals. In the study overall: Donors had three CD4 naive, three CD4 memory, two CD8 naive and one CD8 memory plate apiece.

Study results and limitations: As a rule, naive subsets had a larger estimated richness than memory subsets.

This clonotype originated in a man aged 18 to 30 in good health. V and J are TRBV5-1 and TRBJ1-1; no firm D call. The sequencing sample was made of memory CD4+ T cells sorted from blood. The sample's subset: CD45RA-negative fraction. The CDR3 protein is CASSSNDDTMNTEAFF. The CDR3 nucleotides are TGCGCCAGCAGCAGTAATGACGATACTATGAACACTGAAGCTTTCTTT.